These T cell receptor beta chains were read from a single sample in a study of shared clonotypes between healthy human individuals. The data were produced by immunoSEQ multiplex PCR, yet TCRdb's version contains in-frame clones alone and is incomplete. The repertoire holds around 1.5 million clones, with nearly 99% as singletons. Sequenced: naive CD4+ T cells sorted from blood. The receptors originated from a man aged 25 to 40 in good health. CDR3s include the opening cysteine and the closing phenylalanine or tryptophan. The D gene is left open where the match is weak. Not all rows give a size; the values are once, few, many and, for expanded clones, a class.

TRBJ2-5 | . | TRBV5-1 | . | TGCGCCAGCAGCTTTCGTGGAACCCAAGAGACCCAGTACTTC | CASSFRGTQETQYF
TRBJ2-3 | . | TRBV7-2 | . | TGTGCCAGCAGCTTCGGTGGCACAGATACGCAGTATTTT | CASSFGGTDTQYF
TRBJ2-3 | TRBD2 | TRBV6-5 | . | TGTGCCGCGGGGGGAGCGGGCACAGATACGCAGTATTTT | CAAGGAGTDTQYF
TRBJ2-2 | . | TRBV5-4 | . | TGTGCCAGCAGCCTTGGGTTGCGGGAGAACACCGGGGAGCTGTTTTTT | CASSLGLRENTGELFF
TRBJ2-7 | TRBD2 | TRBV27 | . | TGTGCCACCCCGCCCCCCTCTAGCGGGCTTTCAGGGACCTACGAGCAGTACTTC | CATPPPSSGLSGTYEQYF
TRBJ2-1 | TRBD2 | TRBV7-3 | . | TGTGCCAGCTCAAGAGCGGGAGGGTGGGTCAATGAGCAGTTCTTC | CASSRAGGWVNEQFF
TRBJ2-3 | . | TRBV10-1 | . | TGCGCCAGCAGTGTGACAGATACGCAGTATTTT | CASSVTDTQYF
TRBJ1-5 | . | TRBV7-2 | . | TGTGCCAGCAGCTTAGAGTGGCGCAATCAGCCCCAGCATTTT | CASSLEWRNQPQHF
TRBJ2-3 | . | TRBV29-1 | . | TGCAGCGCCGTACTAAACCTGGGGGATACGCAGTATTTT | CSAVLNLGDTQYF
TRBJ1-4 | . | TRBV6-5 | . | TGTGCCAGCAGTTCCCGCGGGGAGTGGAGAAGTGAAAAACTGTTTTTT | CASSSRGEWRSEKLFF
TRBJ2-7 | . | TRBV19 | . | TGTGCCAGTAGTATAGGTTTGAGGAGCTACGAGCAGTACTTC | CASSIGLRSYEQYF
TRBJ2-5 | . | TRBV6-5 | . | TGTGCCAGCAGTTACCAGGGACAGACCCAGTACTTC | CASSYQGQTQYF
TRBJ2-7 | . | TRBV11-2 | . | TGTGCCAGCAGCACCCGAGTGGGGTTTTCCAGCTCCTACGAGCAGTACTTC | CASSTRVGFSSSYEQYF
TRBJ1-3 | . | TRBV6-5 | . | TGTGCCAGCAGCTCTCCGAGCTCTGGAAACACCATATATTTT | CASSSPSSGNTIYF
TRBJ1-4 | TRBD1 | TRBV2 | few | TGTGCCAGCAGTCCCTCGACAGGGGTCGGAGTAAAACTGTTTTTT | CASSPSTGVGVKLFF
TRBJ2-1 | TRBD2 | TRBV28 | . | TGTGCCAGCAGTTTAATCGGGCTAGCGGGAGGGAACTCCTACAATGAGCAGTTCTTC | CASSLIGLAGGNSYNEQFF
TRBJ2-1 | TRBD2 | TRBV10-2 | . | TGCGCCAGCAGGAGTGGACTAGCGGGAGGGCCCGGTGAGCAGTTCTTC | CASRSGLAGGPGEQFF
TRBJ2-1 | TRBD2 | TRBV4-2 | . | TGTGCCAGCAGACAAGTTAGCGGGACCTACAATGAGCAGTTCTTC | CASRQVSGTYNEQFF
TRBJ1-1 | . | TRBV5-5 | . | TGTGCCAGCAGCTTGTGGGCACAGCTGAACACTGAAGCTTTCTTT | CASSLWAQLNTEAFF
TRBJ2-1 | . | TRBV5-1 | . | TGCGCCAGCTCGTTTCTAGCGACCTACAATGAGCAGTTCTTC | CASSFLATYNEQFF
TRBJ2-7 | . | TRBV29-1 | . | TGCAGCGTGCAAAGACAGCAGCACGAGCAGTACTTC | CSVQRQQHEQYF
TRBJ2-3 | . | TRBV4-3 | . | TGCGCCAGCAGCCAAGTCGGGACCCCCACAGATACGCAGTATTTT | CASSQVGTPTDTQYF
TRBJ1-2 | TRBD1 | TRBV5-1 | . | TGCGCCAGCAGCTTGGCCGGGACAGGGGGACATGGCTACACCTTC | CASSLAGTGGHGYTF
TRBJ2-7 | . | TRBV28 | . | TGTGCCAGCAGTTTATCGATCCACGAGCAGTACTTC | CASSLSIHEQYF
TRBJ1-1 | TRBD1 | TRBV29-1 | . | TGCAGCGTGACAGGGTTCGTCACTGAAGCTTTCTTT | CSVTGFVTEAFF
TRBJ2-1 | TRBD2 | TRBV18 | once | TGTGCCAGCTCACCACCAGGCCTAGCGGGGGGTGGAGGAAATGAGCAGTTCTTC | CASSPPGLAGGGGNEQFF
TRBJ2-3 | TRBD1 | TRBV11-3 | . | TGTGCCAGCAGCGGACAGGACACAGATACGCAGTATTTT | CASSGQDTDTQYF
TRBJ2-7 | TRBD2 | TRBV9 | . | TGTGCCAGCAGCCCGTTACTAGCGGGAGTTTTTTACGAGCAGTACTTC | CASSPLLAGVFYEQYF
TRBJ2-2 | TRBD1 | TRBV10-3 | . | TGTGCCATCAACCGACAGGGCGCGAACACCGGGGAGCTGTTTTTT | CAINRQGANTGELFF
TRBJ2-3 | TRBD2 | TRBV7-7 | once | TGTGCCAGCAGCCCCTGGACTAGCGGGAACACAGATACGCAGTATTTT | CASSPWTSGNTDTQYF
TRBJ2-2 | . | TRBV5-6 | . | TGTGCCAGCAGCTTTGTAGCCGGGGAGCTGTTTTTT | CASSFVAGELFF
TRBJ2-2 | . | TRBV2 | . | TGTGCCAGCAACGTCGCGGCAAACACCGGGGAGCTGTTTTTT | CASNVAANTGELFF
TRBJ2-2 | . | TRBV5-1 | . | TGCGCCAGCACCCCTCGGGCGAACACCGGGGAGCTGTTTTTT | CASTPRANTGELFF
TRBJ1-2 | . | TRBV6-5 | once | TGTGCCAGCAGTTCACTCGGAAGGAGAGGCTACACCTTC | CASSSLGRRGYTF
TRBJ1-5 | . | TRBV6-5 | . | TGTGCCAGCAGTGACCCTGGGAGGCAGCCCCAGCATTTT | CASSDPGRQPQHF
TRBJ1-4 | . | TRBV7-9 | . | TGTGCCAGCAGCCGAAACAGTAATGAAAAACTGTTTTTT | CASSRNSNEKLFF
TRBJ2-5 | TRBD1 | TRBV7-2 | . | TGTGCCAGCAGCCTCAACAGGGGGCAAGAGACCCAGTACTTC | CASSLNRGQETQYF
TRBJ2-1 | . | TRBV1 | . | TGCACCAGCAGACTAGCGGGAGGGCCTGTCCCGAGCTCCTACAATGAGCAGTTCTTC | CTSRLAGGPVPSSYNEQFF
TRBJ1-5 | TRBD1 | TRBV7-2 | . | TGTGCCAGCAGCTTAGTGGGGACAGGTAATCAGCCCCAGCATTTT | CASSLVGTGNQPQHF
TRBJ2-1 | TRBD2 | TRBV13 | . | TGTGCCAGCAGCTTCAGCGGGGTCTCCTACAATGAGCAGTTCTTC | CASSFSGVSYNEQFF
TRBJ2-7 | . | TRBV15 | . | TGTGCCACCAGCAGACCAATCCCAGGGGATGGGCAGTACTTC | CATSRPIPGDGQYF
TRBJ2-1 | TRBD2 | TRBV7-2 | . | TGTGCCAGCAGCTTAGGAGCGGGAGGACGCAATGAGCAGTTCTTC | CASSLGAGGRNEQFF
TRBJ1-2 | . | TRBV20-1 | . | TGCACTTCGGACGGTAACTATGGCTACACCTTC | CTSDGNYGYTF
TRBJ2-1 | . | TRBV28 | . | TGTGCCAGCAGCCACATTGGTAAAGGTGAGCAGTTCTTC | CASSHIGKGEQFF
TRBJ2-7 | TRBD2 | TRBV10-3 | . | TGTGCCATCAGCGCCCGGGGGGCGGGAGGGAGCTCCTACGAGCAGTACTTC | CAISARGAGGSSYEQYF
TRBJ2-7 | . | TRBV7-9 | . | TGTGCCAGCAGCAGGGCCGTGAGGGGTGAGCAGTACTTC | CASSRAVRGEQYF
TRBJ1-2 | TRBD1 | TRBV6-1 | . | TGTGCCAGCAGTGAGGGAGAACAGGGGGCGCCGGACCATGGCTACACCTTC | CASSEGEQGAPDHGYTF
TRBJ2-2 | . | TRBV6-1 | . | TGTGCCAGCAGTGAACTCTCCGGGAACACCGGGGAGCTGTTTTTT | CASSELSGNTGELFF
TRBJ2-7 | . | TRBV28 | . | TGTGCCAGCAGTACCCTCCCCTACGAGCAGTACTTC | CASSTLPYEQYF
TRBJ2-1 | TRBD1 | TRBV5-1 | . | TGCGCCAGCAGCTCGACAGGGGCGGACAATGAGCAGTTCTTC | CASSSTGADNEQFF
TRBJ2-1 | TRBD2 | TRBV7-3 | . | TGTGCCAGCAGCTTACCCACAGGTAGGACTAGCGGGACCACCGTCTACAATGAGCAGTTCTTC | CASSLPTGRTSGTTVYNEQFF
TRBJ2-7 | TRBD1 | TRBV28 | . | TGTGCCAGCAGTACAGGGGGCTTACTCTCCTACGAGCAGTACTTC | CASSTGGLLSYEQYF
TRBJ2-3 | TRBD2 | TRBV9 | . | TGTGCCAGCAGCGTAGAGTCTAGCGGGAGCCCTCGCACAGATACGCAGTATTTT | CASSVESSGSPRTDTQYF
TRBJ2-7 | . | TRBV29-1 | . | TGCAGCGTTGTACTTTTGGGGCTTCGGGAGCAGTACTTC | CSVVLLGLREQYF
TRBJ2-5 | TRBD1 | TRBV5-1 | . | TGCGCCAGCCGAGGGGGCAGGATCGAAGAGACCCAGTACTTC | CASRGGRIEETQYF
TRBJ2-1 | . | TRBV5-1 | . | TGCGCCAGCTCGCCAAAAGCTGAGCAGTTCTTC | CASSPKAEQFF
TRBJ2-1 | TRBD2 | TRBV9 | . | TGTGCCAGCAGCGTAGGGGGACTAGCGGGGTACAATGAGCAGTTCTTC | CASSVGGLAGYNEQFF
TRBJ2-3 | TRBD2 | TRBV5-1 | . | TGCGCCAGCAGCTTTTTAGCGGGAGGGCCGAGCACAGATACGCAGTATTTT | CASSFLAGGPSTDTQYF
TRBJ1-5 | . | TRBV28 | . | TGTGCCAGCAACGGAGGTCAGCCCCAGCATTTT | CASNGGQPQHF
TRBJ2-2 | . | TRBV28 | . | TGTGCCACGAGGTTAGAGGGGAACACCGGGGAGCTGTTTTTT | CATRLEGNTGELFF